The rows below give T cell receptor beta chains drawn from one sample of a study of blood T cell repertoires in COVID-19. TCRdb's copy holds only in-frame clones and misses some; the assay was immunoSEQ multiplex PCR. The sample has 90,000 to 110,000 clones, around 86% seen once; the top ten hold around two fifths. The sample taken for sequencing was peripheral blood. The receptors stem from a man older than 75 with acute or convalescent COVID-19. Each CDR3 is given with its conserved first and last residue. Fields, in order: J gene, V gene, D gene, clone size, CDR3 DNA, CDR3 protein. D genes are given only for firm matches. Rows may omit the clone size; those that give it use once, few, many or a size class.

TRBJ2-1,TRBV28,TRBD2,.,TGTGCCAGCCACCGGGGGGGCCCTATGAATGAGCAGTTCTTC,CASHRGGPMNEQFF
TRBJ1-6,TRBV5-6,.,.,TGTGCCAGCAGCCCCCAGCCGGGATTACTTAATTCACCCCTCCACTTT,CASSPQPGLLNSPLHF
TRBJ2-5,TRBV4-3,TRBD1,.,TGCGCCAGCAGCCCGGGACAGGGAAGAGGGGGAGAGACCCAGTACTTC,CASSPGQGRGGETQYF
TRBJ2-5,TRBV5-4,TRBD2,.,TGTGCCAGCAGCTTCACTAGCGGGAGTAGAGAGACCCAGTACTTC,CASSFTSGSRETQYF
TRBJ1-2,TRBV7-8,.,.,TGTGCCAGCAGCTTGCGGGTAATGGGGTCCTATGGCTACACCTTC,CASSLRVMGSYGYTF
TRBJ2-7,TRBV5-1,TRBD2,.,TGCGCCAGCAGCTCCCTAGCGGGAGGGTACTACGAGCAGTACTTC,CASSSLAGGYYEQYF
TRBJ2-1,TRBV5-1,.,.,TGCGCCAGCAGCTTGTCTAGTATAACTTACAATGAGCAGTTCTTC,CASSLSSITYNEQFF
TRBJ2-6,TRBV6-4,TRBD1,.,TGTGCCAGCAGTCCGGGACAGGCGAACGTCCTGACTTTC,CASSPGQANVLTF
TRBJ2-7,TRBV4-3,.,once,TGCGCCAGCAGCCAAGATGAGTATTACGAGCAGTACTTC,CASSQDEYYEQYF
TRBJ2-7,TRBV3-1/TRBV3-2,TRBD1,.,TGTGCCAGCAGCCACTCCGGGACAGGGAGCTCCTACGAGCAGTACTTC,CASSHSGTGSSYEQYF
TRBJ1-1,TRBV5-1,TRBD1,.,TGCGCCAGCAGCTTGCCCTACAGGGGGATGAACACTGAAGCTTTCTTT,CASSLPYRGMNTEAFF
TRBJ2-1,TRBV7-3,TRBD2,.,TGTGCCAGCAGCTTAAGACTAGCGGGAGGAAACAATGAGCAGTTCTTC,CASSLRLAGGNNEQFF
TRBJ1-4,TRBV14,.,.,TGTGCCAGCAGCCAAGATAGGGGTCCGTATGAAAAACTGTTTTTT,CASSQDRGPYEKLFF
TRBJ1-1,TRBV29-1,.,few,TGCAGCGTTGTTAACAATGTTAACACTGAAGCTTTCTTT,CSVVNNVNTEAFF
TRBJ2-1,TRBV27,.,few,TGTGCCAGCAGTTTCAGGGGCTACTCTTACAATGAGCAGTTCTTC,CASSFRGYSYNEQFF
TRBJ1-2,TRBV25-1,TRBD1,.,TGTGCCAGCAGTGAATTGGGACAGGAGACTTACTATGGCTACACCTTC,CASSELGQETYYGYTF
TRBJ2-7,TRBV6-5,.,.,TGTGCCAGCAGGCCGGAGCAGGGATGGACCTACGAGCAGTACTTC,CASRPEQGWTYEQYF
TRBJ1-2,TRBV28,TRBD1,.,TGTGCCAGCAGTTCTCTCCGGGACAGATACTATGGCTACACCTTC,CASSSLRDRYYGYTF
TRBJ2-5,TRBV9,TRBD1,.,TGTGCCAGCAGAGACGACAGGGCGGTGACCCAGTACTTC,CASRDDRAVTQYF
TRBJ1-2,TRBV29-1,.,.,TGCAGCGTTGCTGAGGACTATGGCTACACCTTC,CSVAEDYGYTF
TRBJ2-1,TRBV27,.,.,TGTGCCAGCAGTCCCCTGGGAGGGGGGAATGAGCAGTTCTTC,CASSPLGGGNEQFF
TRBJ1-6,TRBV6-4,.,.,TGTGCCAGCAGTGCGTGGTCGGGAGGGGATTCACCCCTCCACTTT,CASSAWSGGDSPLHF
TRBJ2-2,TRBV30,.,.,TGTGCCTGGAGTGTCTCAGGAGGTCCCGGGGAGCTGTTTTTT,CAWSVSGGPGELFF
TRBJ2-5,TRBV28,TRBD1,.,TGTGCCAGCAGAAAACAGGGGGTGGAGACCCAGTACTTC,CASRKQGVETQYF
TRBJ2-5,TRBV7-2,TRBD2,.,TGTGCCAGCAGCTTAGGGGGACTAGCGGTCCAAGAGACCCAGTACTTC,CASSLGGLAVQETQYF
TRBJ2-5,TRBV7-9,TRBD2,.,TGTGCCAGCAGCTCAGGGGGGACTAGCGGGAGTATAGAGACCCAGTACTTC,CASSSGGTSGSIETQYF
TRBJ2-1,TRBV3-1/TRBV3-2,TRBD2,.,TGTGCCAGCAGCCAAGATGGCGGGAGTATGGCCAATGAGCAGTTCTTC,CASSQDGGSMANEQFF
TRBJ1-2,TRBV7-8,TRBD1,.,TGTGCCAGCATTACCCCGGGACAGGGTGCGTTTGGCTACACCTTC,CASITPGQGAFGYTF
TRBJ1-5,TRBV28,.,.,TGTGCCAGCAGTTTAGTAACAGTCAGCAATCAGCCCCAGCATTTT,CASSLVTVSNQPQHF
TRBJ1-1,TRBV2,.,.,TGTGCCAGCAGTGAATTAGCGGTTTATACTGAAGCTTTCTTT,CASSELAVYTEAFF
TRBJ1-6,TRBV11-2,.,.,TGTGCCAGCAGCTTAGAGGGAGCTTCAACAAGGACACCCCTCCACTTT,CASSLEGASTRTPLHF
TRBJ2-1,TRBV7-3,.,.,TGTGCCAGCAGCTTATTATTGGGGGCAGCAAATGAGCAGTTCTTC,CASSLLLGAANEQFF
TRBJ2-1,TRBV5-1,.,once,TGCGCCAGCAGCTTGGGGCAGGGGTTCAATGAGCAGTTCTTC,CASSLGQGFNEQFF
TRBJ1-4,TRBV23-1,TRBD1,.,TGCGCCAGCAGTCATACAGGGGTTTCTAATGAAAAACTGTTTTTT,CASSHTGVSNEKLFF
TRBJ1-5,TRBV6-5,TRBD1,.,TGTGCCAGCAGCCGGGACAGGGGGTGGCAGCCCCAGCATTTT,CASSRDRGWQPQHF